Each of the 8 T cell receptor beta chains below was sequenced from the same sample in a study of CD8 T cells in Susac syndrome. RNA totalling about 0.45 to 1 ug underwent reverse transcription with random hexamers. TCRdb passed the immunoSEQ multiplex PCR reads through MiXCR, listing each CDR3 protein once. Of 100,000 to 150,000 distinct CDR3 sequences detected, more than 85% appear once; the ten largest clones hold 0.25% to 0.35%. The sample was CD8+ T cells from PBMCs. These receptors were collected from a human donor with multiple sclerosis.

J is TRBJ1-3 and V is TRBV10-3, with D uncertain. Germline V gene lookup returns CDR1 ENHRY and CDR2 SYGVKD. The CDR3 runs to 15 residues. V lost 0 bases and J 6 bases, leaving 12 bases between the germline ends. The CDR3 protein is CAISESVAPENTIYF. The CDR3 DNA is TGTGCCATCAGTGAGTCCGTCGCCCCTGAAAACACCATATATTTT.

The chain employs TRBV7-8 and TRBJ2-1, with a tentative D call TRBD2 (6 bases). This CDR3 contains 15 residues. Germline loops: CDR1 SGHVS, CDR2 FQNEAQ. The V end lost 6 bases, the J end lost 1 base, and 13 bases lay between the germline ends. CDR3 nucleotide sequence: TGTGCCAGCAGTTTGGAGCGGGCGTCCTACAATGAGCAGTTCTTC. Amino acid sequence: CASSLERASYNEQFF.

The chain recombines TRBV12-3 or TRBV12-4 with TRBJ1-6; D uncertain. V lost 8 bases, J lost 0 bases, and 11 bases lay in between. This CDR3 spans 15 amino acids. DNA of the CDR3: TGTGCCAGCTCGCCCGGGAGCTCCTATAATTCACCCCTCCACTTT. As protein: CASSPGSSYNSPLHF.

The chain uses TRBV11-2 and TRBJ1-1; D is possibly TRBD1 (5 bases). The CDR3 is made up of 14 amino acids. V was cut by 5 bases and J by 3 bases, with 13 bases left in between. Germline values: CDR1 SGHAT, CDR2 FQNNGV. Written as DNA, the CDR3 is TGTGCCAGCAGCCCCAATTTAGGGGACACTGAAGCTTTCTTT. Translated: CASSPNLGDTEAFF. The variable domain in full, completed from reference TRBV11-2 and TRBJ1-1, reads EAGVAQSPRYKIIEKRQSVAFWCNPISGHATLYWYQQILGQGPKLLIQFQNNGVVDDSQLPKDRFSAERLKGVDSTLKIQPAKLEDSAVYLCASSPNLGDTEAFFGQGTRLTVV.

The chain has TRBV7-8 and TRBJ2-5; D may be TRBD2 (5 bases). Germline V gene sequence: CDR1 SGHVS, CDR2 FQNEAQ. This CDR3 region has 13 residues. The V gene lost 7 bases and the J gene lost 5 bases, with 14 bases spanning the gap. The CDR3 sequence is CASKPGSWETQYF. The DNA of the CDR3 is TGTGCCAGCAAACCGGGATCCTGGGAGACCCAGTACTTC.

About this clonotype: An end of the junction differs from the germline gene, which may be a read error. The V call is TRBV7-7, the J call TRBJ2-2; 10 nucleotides align to TRBD1. The length of the CDR3 is 16 residues. The V gene's germline CDR1 is SSHAT and CDR2 FNYEAQ (reference sequence). CDR3 coding DNA: TGTGCTAGCAGCTTTCAGGGACAGGGGAATCCCGGGGAGCTGTTTTTT. Amino acid sequence: CASSFQGQGNPGELFF.

In DNA form, the CDR3 reads TGCAGCGTTCAAAGATGGAGGGGGAACACCGGGGAGCTGTTTTTT. Protein product: CSVQRWRGNTGELFF. The V gene is TRBV29-1, the J gene TRBJ2-2, with a tentative D call TRBD2 (6 bases). The CDR3 contains 15 residues. Germline assignment: CDR1 SQVTM and CDR2 ANQGSEA. V lost 5 bases to trimming and J lost 1 base, with 14 bases between them.

The CDR3 sequence is CASSRRQGNEQYF. CDR3 DNA sequence: TGTGCCAGCAGTCGTCGACAGGGAAACGAGCAGTACTTC. The chain links TRBV6-5 to TRBJ2-7; TRBD1 agrees at 7 bases. Germline CDR1 is MNHEY and CDR2 is SVGAGI. V trimming: 5 bases; J trimming: 5 bases; junction bases outside the gene matches: 6. The CDR3 has 13 residues.